The 23 T cell receptor beta chains below were found in one sample sequenced in a study of cytomegalovirus exposure and HLA in healthy donors. The study ran its PCR with 60 Vbeta and 13 Jbeta primers. Clones were read by immunoSEQ multiplex PCR, and TCRdb kept only the in-frame ones, dropping some. This sample yields around 130,000 clones, of which around two thirds are seen a single time; about 8% belongs to the top ten. The sequenced sample consisted of PBMCs. All receptors derive from a woman between 40 and 55 years old in good health and CMV-seropositive.

CDR3 amino acids: CASSYLQGYNEKLFF. CDR3 sequence (DNA): TGTGCCAGCAGTTACCTCCAGGGATATAATGAAAAACTGTTTTTT. The chain is built from TRBV6-6 and TRBJ1-4; the D gene is possibly TRBD1 (5 bases). The length of the CDR3 is 15 residues. V gave up 2 bases and J gave up 4 bases, with 11 bases separating them. CDR1 MNHNY and CDR2 SVGAGI come from the germline V gene (reference sequence).

The chain joins TRBV5-1 to TRBJ1-1, with 10 bases lining up with TRBD1. This CDR3 has 16 residues. V lost 0 bases to trimming and J lost 3 bases; unmatched junction nucleotides: 5. CDR1 is SGHRS, CDR2 YFSETQ, per germline. CDR3 loop: CASSLGTGGPYTEAFF. Here the CDR3 DNA reads TGCGCCAGCAGCTTGGGGACAGGGGGTCCTTACACTGAAGCTTTCTTT.

The chain carries TRBV2 and TRBJ2-3; D unresolved. V lost 8 bases to trimming and J lost 4 bases, with 16 bases between them. Per the germline V gene, CDR1 is SNHLY and CDR2 is FYNNEI. This CDR3 spans 14 amino acids. The CDR3 is CASRYGSEPDTQYF. The CDR3, as DNA: TGTGCCAGCCGATATGGATCGGAGCCAGATACGCAGTATTTT.

This sequence joins TRBV15 and TRBJ1-5; D not certain. This CDR3 is built from 14 residues. V lost 0 bases to trimming and J lost 0 bases, with 3 bases between them. Germline V gives CDR1 LNHNV, CDR2 YYDKDF (reference sequence). DNA for the CDR3: TGTGCCACCAGCAGAGATTATAGCAATCAGCCCCAGCATTTT. This codes for CATSRDYSNQPQHF. The full variable domain, in which reference TRBV15 and TRBJ1-5 provide the parts outside the CDR3, is DAMVIQNPRYQVTQFGKPVTLSCSQTLNHNVMYWYQQKSSQAPKLLFHYYDKDFNNEADTPDNFQSRRPNTSFCFLDIRSPGLGDTAMYLCATSRDYSNQPQHFGDGTRLSIL.

This chain joins TRBV15 and TRBJ1-2, with TRBD1 as a possible D gene (5 bases). From germline, CDR1 is LNHNV and CDR2 YYDKDF (reference sequence). This CDR3 has 16 residues. The V gene lost 1 base and the J gene lost 1 base, with 13 bases spanning the gap. Written as DNA, the CDR3 is TGTGCCACCAGCAGAGGGGGTGGGGGGAGTAACTATGGCTACACCTTC. Translated: CATSRGGGGSNYGYTF.

This chain joins TRBV19 and TRBJ1-5, with 12 positions matching TRBD1. The CDR3 has 15 residues. CDR1 and CDR2 (germline): LNHDA, SQIVND (reference sequence). The ends lost 7 bases at V and 4 bases at J; junction bases unmatched: 5. DNA for the CDR3: TGTGCCAGTAACCGGGACAGGGGGCCAAATCAGCCCCAGCATTTT. As protein: CASNRDRGPNQPQHF.

The gene calls are TRBV6-5 and TRBJ1-1; D is unclear. With 4 bases removed from V and 1 base from J, the gap between germline ends came to 7 bases. Germline-derived CDR1 and CDR2 are MNHEY and SVGAGI. The CDR3 is 13 amino acids. This chain's CDR3 is CASSSTGNTEAFF. CDR3 DNA sequence: TGTGCCAGCAGTTCTACGGGGAACACTGAAGCTTTCTTT.

The rearrangement links TRBV2 to TRBJ1-1, with a tentative D call TRBD1 (5 bases). There are 11 residues in the CDR3. Trimming pared 3 bases from V and 11 bases from J, leaving 10 bases between. Per germline, CDR1 SNHLY and CDR2 FYNNEI. As DNA, the CDR3 is TGTGCCAGCAGTGAGGGGGGTGGGGCTTTCTTT. This codes for CASSEGGGAFF.

This clone turned up a few times. The chain links TRBV27 to TRBJ2-1, with TRBD1 matching 8 bases. Germline lookup yields CDR1 MNHEY and CDR2 SMNVEV (reference sequence). The trim removed 4 bases at V and 9 bases at J, leaving 11 bases unmatched. The CDR3 consists of 15 residues. Written as DNA, the CDR3 is TGTGCCAGCAGTTACAGCAGGGGGCGCAGGAGTGAGCAGTTCTTC. Amino acid sequence: CASSYSRGRRSEQFF.

V is TRBV2 and J is TRBJ2-5; D perhaps matches TRBD2 (6 bases). V lost 4 bases and J lost 4, with 10 bases in between. CDR3 size: 13 residues. The germline V gene encodes CDR1 SNHLY and CDR2 FYNNEI. CDR3 in DNA: TGTGCCAGCAGTGGAGGGAGGTCAGAGACCCAGTACTTC. Translation gives CASSGGRSETQYF.

The chain couples TRBV23-1 to TRBJ1-1, with 8 bases that match TRBD1. TRBV23-1 is assigned to the ORF class and has an uncertain function. Trimming took 1 base from V and 7 from J; bases not matched to a gene: 5. CDR3 length: 14 amino acids. The chain's CDR3 is CASSQLDRALEAFF. The CDR3 DNA reads TGCGCCAGCAGTCAATTGGACAGGGCACTTGAAGCTTTCTTT.

V is TRBV7-9 and J is TRBJ2-5; D is possibly TRBD1 (6 bases). In germline, CDR1 is SEHNR, CDR2 FQNEAQ (reference sequence). This CDR3 is 18 amino acids long. The germline V and J ends were trimmed by 5 bases and 4 bases, with 26 bases remaining between them. The CDR3 coding sequence is TGTGCCAGCAGCCTAGAGGGGGAGACATTCTTTCGTGGAGAGACCCAGTACTTC. Its protein is CASSLEGETFFRGETQYF.

The table lists this clone with a few counts. The chain recombines TRBV19 with TRBJ2-3; possible D gene TRBD2, 5 bases. This CDR3 spans 14 amino acids. V lost 1 base to trimming and J lost 4 bases, with 9 bases between them. Germline-derived CDR1 and CDR2 are LNHDA and SQIVND (reference sequence). The CDR3 here is CASSIGRASDTQYF. In DNA, the CDR3 is TGTGCCAGTAGTATAGGGCGGGCTTCAGATACGCAGTATTTT.

V gene TRBV27 combines with J gene TRBJ1-2; D gene ambiguous. The germline CDR1 and CDR2 sequences are MNHEY and SMNVEV (reference sequence). V lost 3 bases and J 0 bases, leaving 17 bases between the germline ends. The CDR3 runs 17 residues. The CDR3 loop is CASSFIVGGIANYGYTF. CDR3 sequence (DNA): TGTGCCAGCAGTTTTATCGTCGGAGGAATAGCTAACTATGGCTACACCTTC.

The rearrangement uses TRBV18 and TRBJ2-7; D remains ambiguous. CDR1 is KGHSH and CDR2 is LQKENI in the germline V gene. V lost 3 bases and J 6 bases, leaving 9 bases between the germline ends. The CDR3 runs 12 residues. The CDR3 nucleotides read TGTGCCAGCTCACCGCCTGCGTCCGAGCAGTACTTC. Amino acids: CASSPPASEQYF.

V and J are TRBV27 and TRBJ2-5, with 11 bases identical to TRBD2. Germline trimming cut 3 bases from V and 3 bases from J; bases unmatched to any gene: 6. Germline V gene lookup returns CDR1 MNHEY and CDR2 SMNVEV (reference sequence). The CDR3 is 16 residues long. The CDR3 protein is CASSFNSGRAEETQYF. The CDR3 DNA reads TGTGCCAGCAGTTTCAATAGCGGGAGGGCCGAAGAGACCCAGTACTTC.

The chain links TRBV28 to TRBJ2-7, with D possibly being TRBD2 (6 bases). The V end was cut by 3 bases, the J end by 1 base, with 16 bases between. This CDR3 has 16 amino acids. Germline V lookup: CDR1 MDHEN, CDR2 SYDVKM. In nucleotides, the CDR3 is TGTGCCAGCAGTTTCCACCAGGGAGGTGGTTCCTACGAGCAGTACTTC. It translates to CASSFHQGGGSYEQYF. Full variable domain (missing parts from reference TRBV28 and TRBJ2-7): DVKVTQSSRYLVKRTGEKVFLECVQDMDHENMFWYRQDPGLGLRLIYFSYDVKMKEKGDIPEGYSVSREKKERFSLILESASTNQTSMYLCASSFHQGGGSYEQYFGPGTRLTVT.

V gene TRBV2 combines with J gene TRBJ2-5; D perhaps matches TRBD1 (6 bases). The ends were cut back, 2 bases at V and 14 bases at J, with 12 bases in the middle. CDR1 and CDR2 (germline): SNHLY, FYNNEI. The CDR3 length is 11 residues. CDR3 DNA sequence: TGTGCCAGCAGTGAATCAGGGGACCCATACTTC. It encodes CASSESGDPYF.

Details on this clone: One junction end disagrees with the germline gene, perhaps due to a read error. The chain is built from TRBV29-1 and TRBJ1-2, with D perhaps matching TRBD1 (5 bases). The CDR3 extends over 11 amino acids. Germline lookup yields CDR1 SQVTM and CDR2 ANQGSEA. The CDR3: CSVGGLNGYPF. In nucleotides, the CDR3 is TGCAGCGTTGGGGGACTAAATGGCTACCCCTTC.

The chain couples TRBV5-1 to TRBJ2-1; possibly TRBD2 for D (5 bases). This CDR3 region has 16 residues. Germline V gives CDR1 SGHRS, CDR2 YFSETQ. Deletions cut 0 bases from V and 7 bases from J, with 17 bases between. As DNA, the CDR3 is TGCGCCAGCAGCTTGGCCACGATGAGGGTTGTAAATGAGCAGTTCTTC. Residues: CASSLATMRVVNEQFF.

The chain has TRBV19 and TRBJ1-3, with a possible D match to TRBD1 (5 bases). From germline, CDR1 is LNHDA and CDR2 SQIVND (reference sequence). This CDR3 has 14 residues. The germline V and J ends were trimmed by 0 bases and 8 bases, with 11 bases remaining between them. As DNA, the CDR3 is TGTGCCAGTAGTATAGAAGGCTGGGGGGACACCATATATTTT. It is translated as CASSIEGWGDTIYF.

The chain recombines TRBV6-4 with TRBJ2-5; D unresolved. The CDR3 is 18 amino acids. V was clipped by 0 bases and J by 5 bases, with 22 bases between them. Per germline, CDR1 MRHNA and CDR2 SNTAGT. CDR3 sequence reads: CASSDSMCGILPRETQYF. The DNA for the CDR3 is TGTGCCAGCAGTGACTCGATGTGCGGAATCCTACCCCGGGAGACCCAGTACTTC.

The sample holds a few counts of this clone. The CDR3 loop reads CASSQASGNTIYF. The DNA for the CDR3 is TGTGCCAGCAGTCAGGCCTCTGGAAACACCATATATTTT. The rearrangement uses TRBV25-1 and TRBJ1-3; D ambiguous. The CDR3 runs 13 residues. Germline V gene data show CDR1 as MGHDK and CDR2 as SYGVNS. The germline V and J ends were trimmed by 5 bases and 0 bases, with 5 bases remaining between them.